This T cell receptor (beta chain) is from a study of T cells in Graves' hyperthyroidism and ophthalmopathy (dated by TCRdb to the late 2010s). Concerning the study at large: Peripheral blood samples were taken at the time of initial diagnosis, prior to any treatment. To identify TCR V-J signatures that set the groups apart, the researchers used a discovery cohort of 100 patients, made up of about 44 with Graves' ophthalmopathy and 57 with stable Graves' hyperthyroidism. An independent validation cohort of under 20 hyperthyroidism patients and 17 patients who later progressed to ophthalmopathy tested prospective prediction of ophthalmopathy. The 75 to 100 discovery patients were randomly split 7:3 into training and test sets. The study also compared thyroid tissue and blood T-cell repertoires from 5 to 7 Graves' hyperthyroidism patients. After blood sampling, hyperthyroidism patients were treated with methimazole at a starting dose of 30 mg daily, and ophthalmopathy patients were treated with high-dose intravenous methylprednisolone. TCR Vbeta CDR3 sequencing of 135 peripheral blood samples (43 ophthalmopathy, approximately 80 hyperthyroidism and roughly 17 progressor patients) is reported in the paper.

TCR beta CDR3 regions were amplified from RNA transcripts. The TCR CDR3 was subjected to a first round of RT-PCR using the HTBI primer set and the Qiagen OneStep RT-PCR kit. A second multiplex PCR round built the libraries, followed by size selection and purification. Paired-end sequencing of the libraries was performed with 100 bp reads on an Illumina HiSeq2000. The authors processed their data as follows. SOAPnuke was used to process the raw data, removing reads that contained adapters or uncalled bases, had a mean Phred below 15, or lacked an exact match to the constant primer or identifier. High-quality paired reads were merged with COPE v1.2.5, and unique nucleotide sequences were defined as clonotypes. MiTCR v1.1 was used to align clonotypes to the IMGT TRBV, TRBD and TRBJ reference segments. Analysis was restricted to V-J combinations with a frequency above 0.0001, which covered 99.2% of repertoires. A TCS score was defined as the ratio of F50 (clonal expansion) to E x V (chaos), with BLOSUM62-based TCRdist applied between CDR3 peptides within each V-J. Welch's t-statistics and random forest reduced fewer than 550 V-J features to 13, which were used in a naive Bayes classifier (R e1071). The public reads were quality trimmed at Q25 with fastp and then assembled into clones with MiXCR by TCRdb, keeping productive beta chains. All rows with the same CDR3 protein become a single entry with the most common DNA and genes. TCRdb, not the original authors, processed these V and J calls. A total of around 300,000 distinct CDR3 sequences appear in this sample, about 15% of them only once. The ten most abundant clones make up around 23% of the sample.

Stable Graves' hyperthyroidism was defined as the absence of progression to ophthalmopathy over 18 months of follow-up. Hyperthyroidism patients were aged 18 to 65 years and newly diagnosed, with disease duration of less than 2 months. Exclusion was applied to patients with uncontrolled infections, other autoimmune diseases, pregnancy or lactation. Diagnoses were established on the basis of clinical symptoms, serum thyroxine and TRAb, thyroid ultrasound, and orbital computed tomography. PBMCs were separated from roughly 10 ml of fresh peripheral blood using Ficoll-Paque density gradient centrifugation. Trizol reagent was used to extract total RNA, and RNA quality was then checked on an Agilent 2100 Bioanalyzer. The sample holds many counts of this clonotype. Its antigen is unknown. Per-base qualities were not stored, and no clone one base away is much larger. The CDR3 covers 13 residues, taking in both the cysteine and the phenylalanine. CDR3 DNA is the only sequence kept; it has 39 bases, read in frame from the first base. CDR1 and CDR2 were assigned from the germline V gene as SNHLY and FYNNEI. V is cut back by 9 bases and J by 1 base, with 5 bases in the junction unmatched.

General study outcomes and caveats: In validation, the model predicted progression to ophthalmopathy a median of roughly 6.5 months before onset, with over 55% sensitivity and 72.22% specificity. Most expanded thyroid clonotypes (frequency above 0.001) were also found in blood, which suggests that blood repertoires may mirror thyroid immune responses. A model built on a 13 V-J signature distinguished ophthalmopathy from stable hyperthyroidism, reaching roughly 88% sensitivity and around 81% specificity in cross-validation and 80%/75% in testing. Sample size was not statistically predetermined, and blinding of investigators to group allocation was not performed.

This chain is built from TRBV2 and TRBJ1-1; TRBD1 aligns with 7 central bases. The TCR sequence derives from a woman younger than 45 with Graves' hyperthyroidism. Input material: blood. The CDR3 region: CASRTGQNTEAFF. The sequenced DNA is TGTGCCAGTAGGACAGGCCAGAACACTGAAGCTTTCTTT.